A selection of T cell receptor beta chains follows, all from one sample in a study of T cells after yellow fever vaccination. TCRdb re-called the 5' RACE reads with MiXCR, one entry per CDR3 protein. The data contain 300,000 to 400,000 distinct CDR3 sequences, 8.7% of them singletons. Sequences were derived from PBMCs, sampled on the day of the first yellow fever vaccination. The receptor set was obtained from a man between 18 and 29 years old who received the YFV17D yellow fever vaccine. The CDR3 runs from the conserved cysteine through the conserved F or W. D genes are given only for firm matches. Size values are once, few and many counts, or a class for expanded clones, and some rows have none.

v_gene	abundance	j_gene	d_gene	CDR3aa	CDR3nt
TRBV20-1	few	TRBJ1-2	TRBD1	CSARTDRGGYTF	TGCAGTGCTAGGACGGACAGGGGCGGCTACACCTTC
TRBV7-9	few	TRBJ2-2	TRBD1	CASSLEDRGRRDTGELFF	TGTGCCAGCAGCTTGGAGGACAGGGGGAGGAGGGACACCGGGGAGCTGTTTTTT
TRBV7-8	many	TRBJ2-1	-	CASSSRNDEQFF	TGTGCCAGCAGCTCCCGTAATGATGAGCAGTTCTTC
TRBV12-3/TRBV12-4	few	TRBJ2-2	-	CATQNYESTGELFF	TGTGCCACCCAGAATTATGAGAGCACCGGGGAGCTGTTTTTT
TRBV5-4	few	TRBJ2-3	TRBD1	CASSTGQGAEGDTQYF	TGTGCCAGCAGCACCGGACAGGGGGCGGAGGGAGATACGCAGTATTTT
TRBV18	few	TRBJ1-1	-	CASSPAGAEAFF	TGTGCCAGCTCACCAGCTGGGGCTGAAGCTTTCTTT
TRBV7-3	many	TRBJ2-5	-	CASSLSVGHGQETQYF	TGTGCCAGCAGCTTAAGTGTGGGACATGGCCAAGAGACCCAGTACTTC
TRBV5-1	many	TRBJ2-1	TRBD1	CASSPRTGTLGEQFF	TGCGCCAGCAGCCCCCGGACAGGGACTTTGGGTGAGCAGTTCTTC
TRBV5-6	-	TRBJ2-5	TRBD1	CASSLVDRGLETQYF	TGTGCCAGCAGCTTAGTGGACAGGGGGCTAGAGACCCAGTACTTC
TRBV5-5	-	TRBJ1-2	-	CASSPQAANYGYTF	TGTGCCAGCAGCCCCCAGGCTGCTAACTATGGCTACACCTTC